Each of the 21 T cell receptor beta chains below was sequenced from the same sample in a study of shared clonotypes between healthy human individuals. Clones were sequenced by immunoSEQ multiplex PCR, and TCRdb holds only the in-frame ones, with some missing. The sample contains some 500,000 clones, roughly 95% of which appear only once. Sample: naive CD4+ T cells sorted from blood. The subset was: CD45RA+ positively selected. These receptors were collected from a woman aged 25 to 45 in good health.

This clone was seen only a few times. The J gene is TRBJ2-7, the V gene TRBV5-1; D might be TRBD1 or TRBD2, each matching 5 bases. Germline V gene data show CDR1 as SGHRS and CDR2 as YFSETQ. The CDR3 is made up of 13 amino acids. V shed 3 bases and J shed 2 bases, with 9 bases lying between them. As DNA, the CDR3 is TGCGCCAGCAGCTCAGGGACGGCCTACGAGCAGTACTTC. Protein product: CASSSGTAYEQYF.

CDR3 in DNA: TGTGCCAGCTCACCGAAAGACCCAGCGGGTGGGAATACGCAGTATTTT. It encodes CASSPKDPAGGNTQYF. The chain employs TRBV18 and TRBJ2-3; maybe TRBD2 (6 bases). The CDR3 spans 16 residues. Germline CDR1 KGHSH, CDR2 LQKENI. The V end lost 3 bases, the J end lost 7 bases, and 20 bases lay between the germline ends.

The chain combines TRBV25-1 with TRBJ2-5; D is tentatively TRBD1 or TRBD2 (5 bases each). Germline V lookup: CDR1 MGHDK, CDR2 SYGVNS. The V end lost 2 bases, the J end lost 5 bases, and 12 bases lay between the germline ends. The CDR3 covers 14 residues. As DNA, the CDR3 is TGTGCCAGCAGTGAACCGGGACCACGGGAGACCCAGTACTTC. As protein: CASSEPGPRETQYF.

This chain uses TRBV5-1 with TRBJ2-1, with D hard to call. CDR3 size: 16 residues. V lost 0 bases and J 0 bases, leaving 10 bases between the germline ends. Germline V gene lookup returns CDR1 SGHRS and CDR2 YFSETQ. For the CDR3, the DNA is TGCGCCAGCAGCTTGGTTGGGCAGAGCTCCTACAATGAGCAGTTCTTC. As protein: CASSLVGQSSYNEQFF.

The V call is TRBV9, the J call TRBJ1-2; D gene unclear. The CDR3 consists of 13 residues. CDR1 and CDR2 (germline): SGDLS, YYNGEE. Trimming shortened V by 0 bases and J by 6 bases, and 9 bases separated the two germline ends. The CDR3 protein is CASSVANGDGYTF. DNA for the CDR3: TGTGCCAGCAGCGTAGCGAACGGCGATGGCTACACCTTC.

The chain combines TRBV29-1 with TRBJ1-1, with D unclear. CDR1 is SQVTM and CDR2 is ANQGSEA in the germline V gene. The CDR3 extends over 14 amino acids. With 3 bases removed from V and 0 bases from J, the gap between germline ends came to 11 bases. For the CDR3, the DNA is TGCAGCGTTGATTTGGCGGGAATGAACACTGAAGCTTTCTTT. Its translation is CSVDLAGMNTEAFF.

This CDR3 reads CATRTLPLGYTF. CDR3 nucleotide sequence: TGTGCCACCCGGACTCTTCCTCTGGGCTACACCTTC. The chain couples TRBV10-3 to TRBJ1-2, with D hard to call. V lost 10 bases, J lost 8 bases, and 17 bases lay in between. In germline, CDR1 is ENHRY, CDR2 SYGVKD. This CDR3 is built from 12 residues.

The gene calls are TRBV5-1 and TRBJ2-7; D perhaps matches TRBD1 (5 bases). V lost 0 bases and J 2 bases, leaving 9 bases between the germline ends. This CDR3 is built from 14 residues. Per the germline V gene, CDR1 is SGHRS and CDR2 is YFSETQ. CDR3 sequence: CASSLAAGTYEQYF. CDR3 bases: TGCGCCAGCAGCTTGGCGGCAGGGACCTACGAGCAGTACTTC.

This clone has only a few counts. This chain uses TRBV20-1 with TRBJ2-7; a possible D gene is TRBD1 (6 bases). This CDR3 has 11 amino acids. The germline V gene has CDR1 DFQATT and CDR2 SNEGSKA (reference sequence). The V end was cut by 6 bases, the J end by 4 bases, with 10 bases between. CDR3 sequence (DNA): TGCAGTGCCATGAGGGGGTACGAGCAGTACTTC. This translates into CSAMRGYEQYF.

The V call is TRBV5-1, the J call TRBJ2-7; either TRBD1 or TRBD2 may fit D (5 bases each). This CDR3 has 14 amino acids. Germline V CDR1 and CDR2: SGHRS, YFSETQ. V shed 2 bases and J shed 7 bases, with 16 bases lying between them. The CDR3 DNA reads TGCGCCAGCAGCTTTCGGGACCCTACTGATGAGCAGTACTTC. Its translation is CASSFRDPTDEQYF. Together with reference TRBV5-1 and TRBJ2-7, the CDR3 gives the full variable domain: KAGVTQTPRYLIKTRGQQVTLSCSPISGHRSVSWYQQTPGQGLQFLFEYFSETQRNKGNFPGRFSGRQFSNSRSEMNVSTLELGDSALYLCASSFRDPTDEQYFGPGTRLTVT.

The count of this clone is one. The gene calls are TRBV28 and TRBJ1-1; D perhaps matches TRBD1 (5 bases). CDR3 length: 15 amino acids. The germline gives CDR1 MDHEN, CDR2 SYDVKM. V lost 10 bases and J lost 1, with 19 bases in between. The CDR3 reads CATAGPGSRNTEAFF. CDR3 in DNA: TGTGCCACCGCAGGGCCCGGCAGCCGGAACACTGAAGCTTTCTTT.

The sample holds one count of this clone. The chain combines TRBV7-9 with TRBJ2-5; no clear D. V was clipped by 5 bases and J by 9 bases, with 7 bases between them. CDR1 is SEHNR, CDR2 FQNEAQ, per germline (reference sequence). The CDR3 extends over 10 amino acids. CDR3 DNA: TGTGCCAGCAGCACCGGCCCCCAGTACTTC. Translation: CASSTGPQYF.

This clone has only a few counts. The chain is built from TRBV2 and TRBJ1-3; 8 positions agree with TRBD1. Losses at the gene ends were 5 bases for V and 7 bases for J; bases not matched to a gene: 7. The CDR3 length is 14 residues. Germline CDR1 is SNHLY and CDR2 is FYNNEI. DNA for the CDR3: TGTGCCAGCAGTTACGGACAGGGAATGAACACCATATATTTT. This codes for CASSYGQGMNTIYF.

The chain is built from TRBV2 and TRBJ2-7, with 8 positions matching TRBD2. Germline-derived CDR1 and CDR2 are SNHLY and FYNNEI. The CDR3 contains 14 residues. The junction had 9 bases not matched to a gene; V was cut back by 6 bases and J by 5 bases. The chain's CDR3 is CASRFRLAGHEQYF. CDR3 in DNA: TGTGCCAGCAGATTCCGCCTAGCGGGCCACGAGCAGTACTTC.

This clone was found once. The chain is built from TRBV15 and TRBJ2-1, with D possibly TRBD2 on 6 matching bases. Looked up from germline, CDR1 is LNHNV and CDR2 is YYDKDF (reference sequence). There are 15 residues in the CDR3. V shed 0 bases and J shed 3 bases, with 9 bases lying between them. CDR3 sequence: CATSRDVDYYNEQFF. The CDR3 nucleotides are TGTGCCACCAGCAGAGATGTGGACTACTACAATGAGCAGTTCTTC.

This rearrangement joins TRBV5-1 to TRBJ2-2, with a tentative D call TRBD2 (6 bases). Trimming took 2 bases from V and 4 from J, leaving 18 bases between them. This CDR3 contains 17 residues. CDR1 and CDR2 from the germline V gene are SGHRS and YFSETQ. The CDR3 here is CASSFIVGGSSTGELFF. CDR3 nucleotides: TGCGCCAGCAGCTTTATTGTTGGGGGGAGTTCCACCGGGGAGCTGTTTTTT.

The chain combines TRBV28 with TRBJ2-3; 9 bases map to TRBD1. The CDR3 runs to 17 residues. After removal of 6 bases from V and 2 bases from J, the junction contained 12 bases not matched to a gene. CDR1 and CDR2 from the germline V gene are MDHEN and SYDVKM. The CDR3, as DNA: TGTGCCAGCAGCCCGAACCCCGGACAGGGGCCCACAGATACGCAGTATTTT. Protein sequence: CASSPNPGQGPTDTQYF.

The V gene is TRBV6-1, the J gene TRBJ1-2; TRBD1 aligns across 7 bases. Germline CDR1 is MNHNS and CDR2 is SASEGT. V shed 4 bases and J 0 bases; nucleotides not matched to a gene: 8. This CDR3 region has 16 residues. CDR3 protein: CASSGSQGQANYGYTF. In DNA, the CDR3 is TGTGCCAGCAGTGGGTCACAGGGGCAAGCTAACTATGGCTACACCTTC.

V gene TRBV6-5 combines with J gene TRBJ2-7; TRBD1 aligns across 9 bases. After removal of 6 bases from V and 2 bases from J, the junction contained 8 bases not matched to a gene. The CDR3 covers 15 residues. Germline CDR1 and CDR2: MNHEY and SVGAGI. The CDR3 bases are TGTGCCAGCAGCCACCGGGACAGGGCCCCCTACGAGCAGTACTTC. This gives the protein CASSHRDRAPYEQYF.

This clone has just one count. The chain is built from TRBV4-2 and TRBJ2-1, with TRBD2 matching over 10 bases. V dropped 0 bases and J dropped 6; count of bases not matched to a gene: 11. The CDR3 extends over 18 amino acids. Looked up from germline, CDR1 is LGHNA and CDR2 is YNFKEQ. CDR3 in DNA: TGTGCCAGCAGCCAAGATCCCCTAGCGGGAGTCAAACGCAATGAGCAGTTCTTC. This codes for CASSQDPLAGVKRNEQFF.

V and J are TRBV11-2 and TRBJ2-1, with 8 bases fitting TRBD2. The CDR3 totals 15 residues. CDR1 and CDR2 from the germline V gene are SGHAT and FQNNGV. The ends lost 1 base at V and 8 bases at J; junction bases unmatched: 7. The CDR3 region is CASSLAASGWHEQFF. Here the CDR3 DNA reads TGTGCCAGCAGCTTAGCGGCTAGCGGGTGGCATGAGCAGTTCTTC.